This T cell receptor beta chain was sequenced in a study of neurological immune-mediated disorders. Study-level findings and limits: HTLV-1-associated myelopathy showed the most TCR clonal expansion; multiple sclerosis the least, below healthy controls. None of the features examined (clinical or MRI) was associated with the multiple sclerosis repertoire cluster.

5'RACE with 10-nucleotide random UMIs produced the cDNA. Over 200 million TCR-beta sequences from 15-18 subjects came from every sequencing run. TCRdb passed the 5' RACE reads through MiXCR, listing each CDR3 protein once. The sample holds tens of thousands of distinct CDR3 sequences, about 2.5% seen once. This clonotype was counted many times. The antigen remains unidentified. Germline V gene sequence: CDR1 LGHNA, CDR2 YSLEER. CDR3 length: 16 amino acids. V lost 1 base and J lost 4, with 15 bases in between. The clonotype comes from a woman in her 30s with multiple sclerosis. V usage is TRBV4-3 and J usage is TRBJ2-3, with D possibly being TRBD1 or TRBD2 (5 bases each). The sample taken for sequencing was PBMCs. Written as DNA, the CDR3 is TGCGCCAGCAGCCAAGGTTTTGGCCAGGGACCAGATACGCAGTATTTT. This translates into CASSQGFGQGPDTQYF.